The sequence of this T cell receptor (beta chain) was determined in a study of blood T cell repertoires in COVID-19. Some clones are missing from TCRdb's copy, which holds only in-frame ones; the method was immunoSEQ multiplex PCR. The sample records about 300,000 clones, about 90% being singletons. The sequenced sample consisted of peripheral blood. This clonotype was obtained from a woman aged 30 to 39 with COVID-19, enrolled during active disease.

CDR3 sequence (DNA): TGTGCCAGCAGCGGGGGGGACACCCCTAATCAGCCCCAGCATTTT. It yields the protein CASSGGDTPNQPQHF. The chain links TRBV7-2 to TRBJ1-5; D is perhaps TRBD1 (6 bases). Trimming took 5 bases from V and 4 from J, leaving 15 bases between them. This CDR3 comprises 15 residues. Germline V gene data show CDR1 as SGHTA and CDR2 as FQGNSA.